This TCR beta chain was profiled in a study of early T cells in non-severe SARS-CoV-2 infection. Deletions cut 0 bases from V and 5 bases from J, with 8 bases between. The length of the CDR3 is 14 residues. CDR1 is KGHSH, CDR2 LQKENI, per germline. Individual cDNA molecules received unique molecular identifiers. TCRdb recomputed calls from the 5' RACE reads with MiXCR, one row per CDR3 protein. The sample has about 39,000 distinct CDR3 sequences, around 5.8% seen once. This clonotype showed up many times. Its antigen remains unidentified. Study-wide results and caveats: VDJdb matches were skewed toward anti-spike CD8 T cell responses.

The rearrangement links TRBV18 to TRBJ2-1, with D tentatively TRBD2 (6 bases). This specimen consisted of whole blood, obtained at baseline. The receptor comes from an adult who was a healthcare worker with PCR-confirmed SARS-CoV-2 infection or an uninfected control (not recorded which). CDR3 nucleotides: TGTGCCAGCTCACCACCGGGCGGGGACAATGAGCAGTTCTTC. The encoded protein is CASSPPGGDNEQFF. The full variable domain, in which reference TRBV18 and TRBJ2-1 provide the parts outside the CDR3, is NAGVMQNPRHLVRRRGQEARLRCSPMKGHSHVYWYRQLPEEGLKFMVYLQKENIIDESGMPKERFSAEFPKEGPSILRIQQVVRGDSAAYFCASSPPGGDNEQFFGPGTRLTVL.